The 14 T cell receptor beta chains presented below share a single source sample, sequenced in a study of T-cell memory formation after mild COVID-19. MiXCR was run by TCRdb on the 5' RACE reads, yielding one entry per CDR3 protein. This sample has almost 350,000 distinct CDR3 sequences, with under 25% found just once. Sequencing was done on a sample of PBMCs or a T cell subset sorted from them (not recorded which). These receptors were collected from a man younger than 35 who had mild COVID-19 (a few samples of this study predate the infection). Cell type and time point are not known.

This clonotype was seen only a few times. This chain uses TRBV9 with TRBJ2-2; D perhaps matches TRBD1 (6 bases). Trimming shortened V by 1 base and J by 1 base, and 8 bases separated the two germline ends. This CDR3 contains 15 residues. Germline V gene lookup returns CDR1 SGDLS and CDR2 YYNGEE. CDR3 amino acids: CASSVYRENTGELFF. The CDR3 region has the DNA TGTGCCAGCAGCGTATACAGGGAGAACACCGGGGAGCTGTTTTTT.

This clonotype has more than one count but fewer than ten. The genes are TRBV7-6 and TRBJ2-1, with TRBD2 matching 8 bases. The trim removed 3 bases at V and 0 bases at J, leaving 22 bases unmatched. This CDR3 spans 22 amino acids. From germline, CDR1 is SGHVS and CDR2 FNYEAQ. The CDR3 nucleotides read TGTGCCAGCAGCTTCCCCCGGGGCGTGAGACTAGCGCCCCTGAGCTCCTACAATGAGCAGTTCTTC. It is translated as CASSFPRGVRLAPLSSYNEQFF.

This clonotype has more than one count but fewer than ten. The chain joins TRBV5-1 to TRBJ1-2; D not resolved. Germline V lookup: CDR1 SGHRS, CDR2 YFSETQ. V lost 4 bases to trimming and J lost 2 bases, with 12 bases between them. The CDR3 covers 14 residues. DNA for the CDR3: TGCGCCAGCAGCCCGGCGGGCCTCAACTATGGCTACACCTTC. Translated, it gives CASSPAGLNYGYTF.

Here the CDR3 reads CSAPHLNTEAFF. CDR3 bases: TGCAGTGCTCCTCATTTGAACACTGAAGCTTTCTTT. The chain combines TRBV20-1 with TRBJ1-1; D unresolved. CDR1 is DFQATT and CDR2 is SNEGSKA in the germline V gene (reference sequence). The V end was cut by 5 bases, the J end by 0 bases, with 7 bases between. This CDR3 spans 12 amino acids.

This clonotype showed up just a few times. This chain joins TRBV6-2 or TRBV6-3 and TRBJ2-1, with D possibly called TRBD1 or TRBD2 (5 bases each). The germline V gene has CDR1 MNHEY and CDR2 SVGEGT. CDR3 length equals 14 residues. Between the trimmed V and J ends, which lost 7 bases and 9 bases, there was a span of 19 bases. The CDR3 loop reads CASTTRSEGSEQFF. In DNA form, the CDR3 reads TGTGCCAGCACCACCCGGTCTGAGGGGAGTGAGCAGTTCTTC.

This clonotype was seen repeatedly, ten times or more. The V and J genes are TRBV19 and TRBJ1-1; 7 bases map to TRBD1. The CDR3 spans 13 residues. Looked up from germline, CDR1 is LNHDA and CDR2 is SQIVND (reference sequence). The V gene end was trimmed by 5 bases and the J gene end by 7 bases; junction bases not matched to a gene: 7. CDR3 DNA sequence: TGTGCCAGTAGTGCAGGGGGAGGCGGTGAAGCTTTCTTT. It codes for CASSAGGGGEAFF. The full variable domain, in which reference TRBV19 and TRBJ1-1 provide the parts outside the CDR3, is DGGITQSPKYLFRKEGQNVTLSCEQNLNHDAMYWYRQDPGQGLRLIYYSQIVNDFQKGDIAEGYSVSREKKESFPLTVTSAQKNPTAFYLCASSAGGGGEAFFGQGTRLTVV.

This chain uses TRBV4-3 with TRBJ2-5; weak D call: TRBD1 (6 bases). Germline values: CDR1 LGHNA, CDR2 YSLEER. The CDR3 is 15 residues long. V lost 0 bases to trimming and J lost 7 bases, with 15 bases between them. CDR3 residues: CASSQDRQEPGTQYF. As DNA, the CDR3 is TGCGCCAGCAGCCAAGATCGACAGGAACCGGGGACCCAGTACTTC.

V gene TRBV11-1 combines with J gene TRBJ2-1, with TRBD2 matching over 13 bases. The trim removed 5 bases at V and 5 bases at J, leaving 6 bases unmatched. This CDR3 is 16 amino acids long. Germline loops: CDR1 SGHAT, CDR2 FQDESV (reference sequence). The CDR3 sequence: CASSGATSGGNNEQFF. DNA of the CDR3: TGTGCCAGCAGCGGGGCGACTAGCGGGGGGAACAATGAGCAGTTCTTC.

This clonotype was seen repeatedly, ten times or more. The chain is built from TRBV7-2 and TRBJ2-7, with 7 bases lining up with TRBD2. This CDR3 has 15 amino acids. V lost 4 bases to trimming and J lost 7 bases; unmatched junction nucleotides: 13. Germline CDR1 reads SGHTA; CDR2 reads FQGNSA. For the CDR3, the DNA is TGTGCCAGCAGCTCCCAAGCTCTAGCGGTGGGAGAGCAGTACTTC. Protein sequence: CASSSQALAVGEQYF.

This clonotype was observed a handful of times. The chain has TRBV7-2 and TRBJ2-3, with TRBD2 matching 8 bases. V shed 3 bases and J 8 bases; nucleotides not matched to a gene: 10. The germline CDR1 and CDR2 sequences are SGHTA and FQGNSA. The CDR3 totals 15 residues. The CDR3 loop reads CASSLGSSGASTQYF. CDR3 DNA: TGTGCCAGCAGCTTGGGGAGTAGCGGGGCTTCTACGCAGTATTTT.

This clonotype appeared a few times. The chain recombines TRBV2 with TRBJ2-1; 11 positions agree with TRBD1. Germline V gene data show CDR1 as SNHLY and CDR2 as FYNNEI. V lost 8 bases to trimming and J lost 9 bases; unmatched junction nucleotides: 3. The CDR3 loop spans 12 amino acids. The CDR3, as DNA: TGTGCCAGCTGGGACAGGGGGGTTGAGCAGTTCTTC. Its translation is CASWDRGVEQFF.

The rearrangement joins TRBV29-1 to TRBJ2-1; D gene ambiguous. CDR3 length equals 9 residues. Per the germline V gene, CDR1 is SQVTM and CDR2 is ANQGSEA. V was shortened by 7 bases and J by 9 bases, with 7 bases between the two germline ends. The CDR3, as DNA: TGCAGCGATAGGGTTGAGCAGTTCTTC. It translates to CSDRVEQFF.

V usage is TRBV7-2 and J usage is TRBJ2-3, with 8 bases fitting TRBD2. This CDR3 spans 15 amino acids. Germline V CDR1 and CDR2: SGHTA, FQGNSA. The V and J ends lost 7 bases and 4 bases, in that order; junction bases with no gene match: 10. Written as DNA, the CDR3 is TGTGCCAGCAACCTAGCGGGCGGGTACGCAGATACGCAGTATTTT. This gives the protein CASNLAGGYADTQYF.

This chain connects TRBV5-5 to TRBJ1-1, with 9 bases fitting TRBD1. The germline CDR1 and CDR2 sequences are SGHKS and YYEKEE (reference sequence). J gave up 6 bases and V 0 bases, and 3 bases lay outside the gene matches. This CDR3 comprises 14 residues. In DNA, the CDR3 is TGTGCCAGCAGCTTGGCCGGGGACAGGGCTGAAGCTTTCTTT. Protein sequence: CASSLAGDRAEAFF.